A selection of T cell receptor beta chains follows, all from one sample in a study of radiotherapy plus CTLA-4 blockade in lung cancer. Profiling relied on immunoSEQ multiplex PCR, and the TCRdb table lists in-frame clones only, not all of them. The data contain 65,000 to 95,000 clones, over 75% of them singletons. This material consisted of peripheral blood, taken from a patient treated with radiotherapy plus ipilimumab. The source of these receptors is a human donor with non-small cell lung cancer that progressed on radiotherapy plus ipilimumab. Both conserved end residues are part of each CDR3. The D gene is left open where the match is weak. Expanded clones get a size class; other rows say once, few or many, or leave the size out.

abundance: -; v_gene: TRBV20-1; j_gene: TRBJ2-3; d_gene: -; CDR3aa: CSARDPPTQYF; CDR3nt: TGCAGTGCTAGAGATCCCCCAACGCAGTATTTT
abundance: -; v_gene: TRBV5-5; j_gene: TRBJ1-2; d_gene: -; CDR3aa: CASSLVWQGLGYTF; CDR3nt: TGTGCCAGCAGCTTGGTATGGCAGGGCCTTGGCTACACCTTC
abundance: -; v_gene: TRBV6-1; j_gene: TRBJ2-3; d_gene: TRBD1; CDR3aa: CASRGTGTSTDTQYF; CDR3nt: TGTGCCAGCAGAGGGACAGGGACCTCCACAGATACGCAGTATTTT
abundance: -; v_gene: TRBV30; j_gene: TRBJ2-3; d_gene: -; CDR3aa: CAWGLTDTQYF; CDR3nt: TGTGCCTGGGGACTAACCGATACGCAGTATTTT
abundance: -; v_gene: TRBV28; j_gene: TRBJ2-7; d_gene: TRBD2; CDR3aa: CASSLGLAVYEQYF; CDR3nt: TGTGCCAGCAGTTTAGGACTAGCGGTCTACGAGCAGTACTTC
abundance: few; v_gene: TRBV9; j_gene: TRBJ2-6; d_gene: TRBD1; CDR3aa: CASSPQGVGANVLTF; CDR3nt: TGTGCCAGCAGTCCACAGGGGGTTGGGGCCAACGTCCTGACTTTC
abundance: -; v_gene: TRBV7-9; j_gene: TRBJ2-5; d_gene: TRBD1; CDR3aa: CASSLQWERGRETQYF; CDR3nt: TGTGCCAGCAGCTTACAATGGGAGAGGGGGCGAGAGACCCAGTACTTC
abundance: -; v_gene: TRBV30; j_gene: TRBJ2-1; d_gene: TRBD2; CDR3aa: CAWSQGSGRYNEQFF; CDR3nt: TGTGCCTGGAGCCAGGGAAGCGGGAGATACAATGAGCAGTTCTTC
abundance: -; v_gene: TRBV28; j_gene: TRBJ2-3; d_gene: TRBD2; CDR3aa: CASSTPGLAGGGGTDTQYF; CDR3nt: TGTGCCAGCAGTACGCCCGGCCTAGCGGGAGGGGGTGGCACAGATACGCAGTATTTT
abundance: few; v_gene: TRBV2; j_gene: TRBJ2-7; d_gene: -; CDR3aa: CASSAETMSYYEQYF; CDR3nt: TGTGCCAGCAGTGCCGAAACTATGTCCTACTACGAGCAGTACTTC
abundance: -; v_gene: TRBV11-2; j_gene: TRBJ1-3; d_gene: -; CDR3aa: CASSYPAGTIYF; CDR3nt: TGTGCCAGCAGCTATCCGGCGGGGACCATATATTTT
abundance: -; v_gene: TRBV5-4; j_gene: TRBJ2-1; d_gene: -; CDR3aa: CASSAVVSEQFF; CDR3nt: TGTGCCAGCAGCGCCGTAGTTTCTGAGCAGTTCTTC
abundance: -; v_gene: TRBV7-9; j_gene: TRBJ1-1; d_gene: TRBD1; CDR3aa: CASSRTPGGEAFF; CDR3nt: TGTGCCAGCAGCCGGACTCCAGGGGGTGAAGCTTTCTTT
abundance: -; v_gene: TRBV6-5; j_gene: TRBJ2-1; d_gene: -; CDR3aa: CASSYDRYNEQFF; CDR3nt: TGTGCCAGCAGTTACGACAGATACAATGAGCAGTTCTTC
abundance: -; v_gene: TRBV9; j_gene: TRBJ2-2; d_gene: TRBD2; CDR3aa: CASSVAGSGANTGELFF; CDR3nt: TGTGCCAGCAGCGTAGCTGGTAGCGGGGCGAACACCGGGGAGCTGTTTTTT
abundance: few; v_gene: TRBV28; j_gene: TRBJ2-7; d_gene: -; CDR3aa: CASSFGTGYEQYF; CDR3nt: TGTGCCAGCAGTTTTGGTACAGGCTACGAGCAGTACTTC
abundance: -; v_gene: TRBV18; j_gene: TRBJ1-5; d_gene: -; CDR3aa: CASSPGVDSLNQPQHF; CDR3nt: TGTGCCAGCTCACCCGGGGTAGACAGCTTAAATCAGCCCCAGCATTTT
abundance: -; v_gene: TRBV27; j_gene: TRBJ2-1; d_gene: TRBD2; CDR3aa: CATATGTSAYNEQFF; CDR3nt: TGTGCCACCGCGACCGGGACTAGCGCATACAATGAGCAGTTCTTC
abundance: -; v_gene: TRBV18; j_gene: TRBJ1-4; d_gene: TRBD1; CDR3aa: CASSPSGTAFNEKLFF; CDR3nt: TGTGCCAGCTCACCCTCCGGGACAGCCTTTAATGAAAAACTGTTTTTT
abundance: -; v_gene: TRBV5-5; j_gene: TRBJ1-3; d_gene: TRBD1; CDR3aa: CASSPRTGVDSGNTIYF; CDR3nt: TGTGCCAGCAGCCCGAGGACAGGGGTTGACTCTGGAAACACCATATATTTT
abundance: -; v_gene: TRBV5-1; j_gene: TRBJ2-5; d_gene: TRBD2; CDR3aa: CASSFRRGDSETQYF; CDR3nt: TGCGCCAGCAGCTTCCGGCGGGGGGACTCGGAGACCCAGTACTTC
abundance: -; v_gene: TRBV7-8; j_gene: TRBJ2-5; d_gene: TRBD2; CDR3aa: CASSLTSGPQETQYF; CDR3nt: TGTGCCAGCAGCTTGACTAGCGGGCCCCAAGAGACCCAGTACTTC
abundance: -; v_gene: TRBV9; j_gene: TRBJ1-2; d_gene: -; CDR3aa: CASSPRRDGYTF; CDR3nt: TGTGCCAGCAGCCCTAGAAGAGATGGCTACACCTTC
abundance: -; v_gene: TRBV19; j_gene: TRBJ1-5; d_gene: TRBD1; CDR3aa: CASRDRGSGNQPQHF; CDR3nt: TGTGCCAGTAGAGACAGGGGGTCTGGGAATCAGCCCCAGCATTTT
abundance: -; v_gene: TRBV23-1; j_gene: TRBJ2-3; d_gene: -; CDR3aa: CASSQSRQGTDTQYF; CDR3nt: TGCGCCAGCAGTCAATCGAGACAGGGCACAGATACGCAGTATTTT
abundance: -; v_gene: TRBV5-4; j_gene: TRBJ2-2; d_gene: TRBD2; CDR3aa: CASSPGLAGSNTGELFF; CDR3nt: TGTGCCAGCAGCCCAGGACTAGCGGGCTCCAACACCGGGGAGCTGTTTTTT
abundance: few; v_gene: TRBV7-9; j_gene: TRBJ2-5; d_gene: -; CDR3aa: CASSFSEAYQETQYF; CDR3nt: TGTGCCAGCAGCTTCTCTGAGGCGTACCAAGAGACCCAGTACTTC
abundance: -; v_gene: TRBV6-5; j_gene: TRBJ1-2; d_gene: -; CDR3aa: CASSTLASGYTF; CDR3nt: TGTGCCAGCAGTACCCTAGCCTCTGGCTACACCTTC
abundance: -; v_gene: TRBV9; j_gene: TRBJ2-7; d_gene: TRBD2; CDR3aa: CASSVGVAGGPEQYF; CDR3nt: TGTGCCAGCAGCGTAGGAGTAGCGGGAGGGCCCGAGCAGTACTTC
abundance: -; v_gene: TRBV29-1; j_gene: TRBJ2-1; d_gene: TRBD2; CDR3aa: CSVDLAGGNNEQFF; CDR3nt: TGCAGCGTTGATCTAGCGGGAGGAAACAATGAGCAGTTCTTC
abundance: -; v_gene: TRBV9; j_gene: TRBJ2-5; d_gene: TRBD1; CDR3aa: CASSVEVRGWETQYF; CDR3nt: TGTGCCAGCAGCGTAGAAGTCAGGGGGTGGGAGACCCAGTACTTC
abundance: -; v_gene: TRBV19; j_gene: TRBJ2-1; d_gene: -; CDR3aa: CASSANRDSFTHEQFF; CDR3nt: TGTGCCAGTAGTGCCAACCGGGACTCCTTTACCCATGAGCAGTTCTTC
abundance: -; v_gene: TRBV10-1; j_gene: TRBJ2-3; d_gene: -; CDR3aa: CASSQKDTQYF; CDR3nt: TGCGCCAGCAGCCAAAAAGATACGCAGTATTTT
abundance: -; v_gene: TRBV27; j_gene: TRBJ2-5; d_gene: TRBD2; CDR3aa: CASGGGWIGETQYF; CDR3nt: TGTGCCAGCGGGGGGGGATGGATCGGGGAGACCCAGTACTTC
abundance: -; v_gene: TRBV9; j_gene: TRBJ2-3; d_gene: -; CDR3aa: CASSPRPLGGTDTQYF; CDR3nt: TGTGCCAGCAGCCCACGCCCCCTGGGAGGCACAGATACGCAGTATTTT
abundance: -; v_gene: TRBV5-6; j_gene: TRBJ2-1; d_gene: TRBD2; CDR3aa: CASSSGTSVLYNEQFF; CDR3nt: TGTGCCAGCAGTTCCGGGACTAGCGTTCTCTACAATGAGCAGTTCTTC
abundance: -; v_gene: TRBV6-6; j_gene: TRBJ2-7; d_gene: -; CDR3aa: CASRARIDSYEQYF; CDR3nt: TGTGCCAGCAGGGCCCGGATCGACTCCTACGAGCAGTACTTC
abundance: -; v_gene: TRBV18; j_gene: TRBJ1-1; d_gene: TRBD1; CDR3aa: CASSPGQGARTEAFF; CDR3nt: TGTGCCAGCTCACCGGGACAGGGGGCGAGGACTGAAGCTTTCTTT
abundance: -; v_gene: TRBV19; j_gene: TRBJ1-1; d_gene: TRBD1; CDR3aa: CASRDRVGVNTEAFF; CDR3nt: TGTGCCAGTAGGGACAGGGTCGGGGTGAACACTGAAGCTTTCTTT
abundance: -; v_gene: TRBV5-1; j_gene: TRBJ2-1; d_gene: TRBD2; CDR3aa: CASSLELAGAGNEQFF; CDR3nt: TGCGCCAGCAGCTTGGAGCTAGCGGGAGCCGGAAATGAGCAGTTCTTC
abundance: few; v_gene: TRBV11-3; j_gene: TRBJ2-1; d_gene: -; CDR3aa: CASSLEDNEQFF; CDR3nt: TGTGCCAGCAGCTTGGAAGACAATGAGCAGTTCTTC